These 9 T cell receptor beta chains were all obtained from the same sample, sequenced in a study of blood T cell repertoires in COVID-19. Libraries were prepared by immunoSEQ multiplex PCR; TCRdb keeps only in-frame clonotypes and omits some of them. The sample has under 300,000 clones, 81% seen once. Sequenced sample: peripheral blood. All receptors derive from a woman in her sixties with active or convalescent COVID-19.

This chain's CDR3 is CAISATDYNSPLHF. The CDR3 nucleotides are TGTGCCATCAGTGCTACAGACTATAATTCACCCCTCCACTTT. The rearrangement links TRBV10-3 to TRBJ1-6, with D unresolved. From germline, CDR1 is ENHRY and CDR2 SYGVKD. V lost 4 bases to trimming and J lost 3 bases, with 7 bases between them. CDR3 size: 14 residues.

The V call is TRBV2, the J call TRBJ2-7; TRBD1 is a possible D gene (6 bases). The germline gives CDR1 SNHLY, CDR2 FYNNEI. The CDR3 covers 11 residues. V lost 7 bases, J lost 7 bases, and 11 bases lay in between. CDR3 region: CASNQGREQYF. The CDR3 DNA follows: TGTGCCAGCAATCAGGGGCGGGAGCAGTACTTC. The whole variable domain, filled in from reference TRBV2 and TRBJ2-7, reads EPEVTQTPSHQVTQMGQEVILRCVPISNHLYFYWYRQILGQKVEFLVSFYNNEISEKSEIFDDQFSVERPDGSNFTLKIRSTKLEDSAMYFCASNQGREQYFGPGTRLTVT.

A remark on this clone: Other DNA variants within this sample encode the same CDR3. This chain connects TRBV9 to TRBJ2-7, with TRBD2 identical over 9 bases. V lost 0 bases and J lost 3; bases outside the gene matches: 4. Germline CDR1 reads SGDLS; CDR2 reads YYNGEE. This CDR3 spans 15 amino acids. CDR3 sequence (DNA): TGTGCCAGCAGCGTAGGGCGGGGGGGACTCTACGAGCAGTACTTC. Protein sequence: CASSVGRGGLYEQYF.

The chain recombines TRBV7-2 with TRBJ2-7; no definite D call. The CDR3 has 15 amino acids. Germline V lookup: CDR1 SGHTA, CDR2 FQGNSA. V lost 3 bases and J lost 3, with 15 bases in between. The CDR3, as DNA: TGTGCCAGCAGCTTCGACTCCTTCGCGAACTACGAGCAGTACTTC. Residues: CASSFDSFANYEQYF.

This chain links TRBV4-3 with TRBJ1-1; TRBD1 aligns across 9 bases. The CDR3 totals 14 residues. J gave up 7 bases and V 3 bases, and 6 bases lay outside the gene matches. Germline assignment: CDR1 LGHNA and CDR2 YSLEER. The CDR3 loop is CASSQGQGVSEAFF. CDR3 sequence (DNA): TGCGCCAGCAGCCAGGGACAGGGAGTAAGTGAAGCTTTCTTT.

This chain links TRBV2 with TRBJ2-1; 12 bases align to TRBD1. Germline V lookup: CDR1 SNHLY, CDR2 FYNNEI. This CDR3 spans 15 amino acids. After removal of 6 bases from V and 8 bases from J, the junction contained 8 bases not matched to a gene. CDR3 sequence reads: CASRDPGQGAYEQFF. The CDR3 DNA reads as TGTGCCAGCAGGGACCCGGGACAGGGGGCGTATGAGCAGTTCTTC.

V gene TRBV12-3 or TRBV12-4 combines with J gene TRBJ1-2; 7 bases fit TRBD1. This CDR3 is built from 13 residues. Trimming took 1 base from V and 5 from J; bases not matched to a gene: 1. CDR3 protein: CASSLGDSYGYTF. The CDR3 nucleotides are TGTGCCAGCAGTTTAGGGGACAGTTATGGCTACACCTTC.

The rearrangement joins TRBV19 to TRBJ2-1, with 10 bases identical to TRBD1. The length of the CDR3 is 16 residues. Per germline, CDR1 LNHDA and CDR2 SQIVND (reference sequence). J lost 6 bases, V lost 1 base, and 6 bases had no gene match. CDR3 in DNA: TGTGCCAGTAGTATAGGGACAGGGGGGGAGGCCAATGAGCAGTTCTTC. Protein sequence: CASSIGTGGEANEQFF.

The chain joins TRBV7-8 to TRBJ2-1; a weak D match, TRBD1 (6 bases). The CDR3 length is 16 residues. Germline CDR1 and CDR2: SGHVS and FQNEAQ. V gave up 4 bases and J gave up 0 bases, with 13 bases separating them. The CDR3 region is CASSSRQASSYNEQFF. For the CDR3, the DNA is TGTGCCAGCAGCTCACGACAGGCGAGCTCCTACAATGAGCAGTTCTTC.